The TCR beta chain under discussion was sequenced for a study of cytomegalovirus exposure and HLA in healthy donors. The germline V gene encodes CDR1 KGHSH and CDR2 LQKENI. V was clipped by 0 bases and J by 1 base, with 16 bases between them. This CDR3 spans 17 amino acids. PCR employed 60 Vbeta and 13 Jbeta primers. TCRdb's copy holds only in-frame clones and misses some; the assay was immunoSEQ multiplex PCR. Of 150,000 to 200,000 clones in the sample, around three quarters are singletons; the top ten hold 2.5% to 3.5%. The study's findings and limits: Some segments of the V type, notably TRBV6-2 and TRBV6-3, were excluded as indistinguishable. The study recorded more than 150 TCR beta chains that were cytomegalovirus-associated. Sequencing depth across donors, presence/absence analyses assumed, was roughly uniform.

As to this clone: Its antigen is as yet unknown.

The genes are TRBV18 and TRBJ2-7; D gene ambiguous. The TCR sequence derives from a male donor in good health and CMV-seronegative. Sequenced input: PBMCs. CDR3 amino acids: CASSPPMSGWRSYEQYF. CDR3 in DNA: TGTGCCAGCTCACCACCTATGTCCGGGTGGCGGTCCTACGAGCAGTACTTC.